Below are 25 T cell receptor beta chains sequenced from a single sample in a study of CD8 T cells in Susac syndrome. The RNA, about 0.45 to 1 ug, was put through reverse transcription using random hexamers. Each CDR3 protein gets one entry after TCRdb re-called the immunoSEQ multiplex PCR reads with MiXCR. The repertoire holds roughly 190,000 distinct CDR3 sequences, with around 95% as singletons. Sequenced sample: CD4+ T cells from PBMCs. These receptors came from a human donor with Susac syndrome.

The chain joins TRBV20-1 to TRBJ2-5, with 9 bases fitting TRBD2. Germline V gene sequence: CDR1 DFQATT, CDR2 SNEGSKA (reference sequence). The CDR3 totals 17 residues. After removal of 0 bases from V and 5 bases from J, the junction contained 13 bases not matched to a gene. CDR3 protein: CSARDNVRRGGSETQYF. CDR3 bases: TGCAGTGCTAGAGATAATGTTAGGCGGGGGGGCAGTGAGACCCAGTACTTC.

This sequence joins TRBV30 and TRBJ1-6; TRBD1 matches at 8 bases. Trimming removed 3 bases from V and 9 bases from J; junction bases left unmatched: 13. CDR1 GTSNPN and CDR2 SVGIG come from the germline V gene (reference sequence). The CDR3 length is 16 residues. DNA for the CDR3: TGTGCCTGGAGGGGGCCTGGACAGGGCACACGTTCACCCCTCCACTTT. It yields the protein CAWRGPGQGTRSPLHF.

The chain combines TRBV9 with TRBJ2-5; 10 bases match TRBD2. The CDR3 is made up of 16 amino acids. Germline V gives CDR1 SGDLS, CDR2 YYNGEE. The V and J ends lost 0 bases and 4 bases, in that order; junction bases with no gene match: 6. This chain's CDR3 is CASSVDPAGGGETQYF. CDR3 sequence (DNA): TGTGCCAGCAGCGTAGATCCAGCGGGGGGGGGAGAGACCCAGTACTTC.

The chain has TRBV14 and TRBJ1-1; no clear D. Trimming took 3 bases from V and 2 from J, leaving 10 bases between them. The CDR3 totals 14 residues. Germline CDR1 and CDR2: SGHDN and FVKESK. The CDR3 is CASSQARSNTEAFF. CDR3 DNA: TGTGCCAGCAGCCAGGCTAGAAGCAACACTGAAGCTTTCTTT. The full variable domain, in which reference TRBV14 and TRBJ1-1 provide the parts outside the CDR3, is EAGVTQFPSHSVIEKGQTVTLRCDPISGHDNLYWYRRVMGKEIKFLLHFVKESKQDESGMPNNRFLAERTGGTYSTLKVQPAELEDSGVYFCASSQARSNTEAFFGQGTRLTVV.

CDR3 in amino acids: CSASSGAPLDEQYF. The CDR3 DNA sequence: TGCAGTGCTTCCTCGGGGGCTCCTCTGGACGAGCAGTACTTC. V gene TRBV20-1 combines with J gene TRBJ2-7, with D perhaps matching TRBD1 or TRBD2 (6 bases each). The CDR3 length is 14 residues. Trimming cost V 5 bases and J 5 bases, with 19 bases left between them. Germline values: CDR1 DFQATT, CDR2 SNEGSKA (reference sequence).

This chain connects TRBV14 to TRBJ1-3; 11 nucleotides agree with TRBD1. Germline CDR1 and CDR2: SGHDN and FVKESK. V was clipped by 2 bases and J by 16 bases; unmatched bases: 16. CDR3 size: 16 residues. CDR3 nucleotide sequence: TGTGCCAGCAGCCAACTGTCCGGACAGGGGGCGTACTATAGGTATTTT. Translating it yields CASSQLSGQGAYYRYF.

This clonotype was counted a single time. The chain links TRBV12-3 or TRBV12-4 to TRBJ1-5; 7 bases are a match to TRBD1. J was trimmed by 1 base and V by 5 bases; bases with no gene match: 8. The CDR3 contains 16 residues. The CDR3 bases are TGTGCCAGCAGTCGTACACAGGGGATGAGCAATCAGCCCCAGCATTTT. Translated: CASSRTQGMSNQPQHF.

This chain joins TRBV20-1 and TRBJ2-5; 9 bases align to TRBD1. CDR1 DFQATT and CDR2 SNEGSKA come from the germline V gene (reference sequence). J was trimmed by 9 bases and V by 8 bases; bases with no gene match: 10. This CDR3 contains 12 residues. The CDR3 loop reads CSPTKGQGPQYF. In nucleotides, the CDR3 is TGCAGTCCAACCAAGGGACAGGGCCCCCAGTACTTC.

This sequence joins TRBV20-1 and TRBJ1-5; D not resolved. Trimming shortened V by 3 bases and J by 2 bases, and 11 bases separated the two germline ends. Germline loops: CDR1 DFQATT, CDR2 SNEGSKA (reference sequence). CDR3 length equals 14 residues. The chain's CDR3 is CSASRLTGNQPQHF. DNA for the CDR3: TGCAGTGCTAGTCGCCTCACAGGCAATCAGCCCCAGCATTTT.

For the CDR3, the DNA is TGCGCCAGCAGCCGCCTACTCCTGACAGGTGAAGCTTTCTTT. Protein product: CASSRLLLTGEAFF. The chain combines TRBV4-3 with TRBJ1-1; D possibly corresponds to TRBD1 (6 bases). V was cut by 4 bases and J by 7 bases, with 16 bases left in between. The length of the CDR3 is 14 residues. Germline V gene lookup returns CDR1 LGHNA and CDR2 YSLEER.

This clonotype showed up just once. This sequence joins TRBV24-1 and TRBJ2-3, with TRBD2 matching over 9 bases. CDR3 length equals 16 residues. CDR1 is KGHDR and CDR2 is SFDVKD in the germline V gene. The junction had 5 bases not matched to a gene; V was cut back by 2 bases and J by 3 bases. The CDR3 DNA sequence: TGTGCCACCAGTGATTCAGCGGGGGGTAGGACAGATACGCAGTATTTT. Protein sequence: CATSDSAGGRTDTQYF.

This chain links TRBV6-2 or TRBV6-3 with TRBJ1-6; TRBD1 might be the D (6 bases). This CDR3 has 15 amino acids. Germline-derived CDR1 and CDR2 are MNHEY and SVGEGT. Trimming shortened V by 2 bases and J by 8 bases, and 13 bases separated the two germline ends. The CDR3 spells CASSYPTGRDSPLHF. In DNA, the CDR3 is TGTGCCAGCAGTTACCCAACAGGGAGGGATTCACCCCTCCACTTT.

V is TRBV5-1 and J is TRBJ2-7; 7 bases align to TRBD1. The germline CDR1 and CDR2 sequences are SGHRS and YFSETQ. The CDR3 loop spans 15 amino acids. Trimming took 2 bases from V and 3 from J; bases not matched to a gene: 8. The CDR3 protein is CASSLPGQSDYEQYF. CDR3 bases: TGCGCCAGCAGCTTACCGGGACAGTCCGACTACGAGCAGTACTTC.

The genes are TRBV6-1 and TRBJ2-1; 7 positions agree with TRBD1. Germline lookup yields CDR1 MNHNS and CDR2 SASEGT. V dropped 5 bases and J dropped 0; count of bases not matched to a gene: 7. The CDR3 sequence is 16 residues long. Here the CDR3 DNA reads TGTGCCAGCAGTCTAGTATCAGGGGGCTCCTACAATGAGCAGTTCTTC. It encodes CASSLVSGGSYNEQFF.

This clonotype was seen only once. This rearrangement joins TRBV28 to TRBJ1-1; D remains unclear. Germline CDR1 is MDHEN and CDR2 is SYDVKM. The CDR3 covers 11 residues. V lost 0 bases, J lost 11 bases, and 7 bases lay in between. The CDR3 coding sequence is TGTGCCAGCAGTTTATGGTTCCATGCTTTCTTT. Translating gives CASSLWFHAFF.

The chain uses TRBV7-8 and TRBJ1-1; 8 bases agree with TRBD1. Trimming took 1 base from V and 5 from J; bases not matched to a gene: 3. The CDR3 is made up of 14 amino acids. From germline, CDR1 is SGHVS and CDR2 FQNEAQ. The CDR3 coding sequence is TGTGCCAGCAGCTTAGGGACAGGGAGGACTGAAGCTTTCTTT. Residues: CASSLGTGRTEAFF.

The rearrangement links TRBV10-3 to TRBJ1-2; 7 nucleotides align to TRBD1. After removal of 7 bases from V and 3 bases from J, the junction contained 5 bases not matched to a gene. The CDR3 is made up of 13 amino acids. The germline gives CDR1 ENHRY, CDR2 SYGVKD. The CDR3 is CAITEDRDYGYTF. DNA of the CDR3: TGTGCCATCACCGAAGACAGGGACTATGGCTACACCTTC.

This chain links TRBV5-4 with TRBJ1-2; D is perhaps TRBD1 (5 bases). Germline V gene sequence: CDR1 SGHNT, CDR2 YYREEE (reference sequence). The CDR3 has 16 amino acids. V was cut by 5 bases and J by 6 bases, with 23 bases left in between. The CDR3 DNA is TGTGCCAGCAGTGTTGGGGCGGGGGGAGCTCAGGATGGCTACACCTTC. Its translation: CASSVGAGGAQDGYTF.

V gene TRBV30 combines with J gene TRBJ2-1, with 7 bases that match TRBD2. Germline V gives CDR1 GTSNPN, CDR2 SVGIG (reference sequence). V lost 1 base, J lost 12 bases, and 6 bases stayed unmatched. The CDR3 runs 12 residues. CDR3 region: CAWSAPGGGQFF. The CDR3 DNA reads TGTGCCTGGAGTGCCCCGGGGGGTGGGCAGTTCTTC. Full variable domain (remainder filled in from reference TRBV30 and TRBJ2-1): SQTIHQWPATLVQPVGSPLSLECTVEGTSNPNLYWYRQAAGRGLQLLFYSVGIGQISSEVPQNLSASRPQDRQFILSSKKLLLSDSGFYLCAWSAPGGGQFFGPGTRLTVL.

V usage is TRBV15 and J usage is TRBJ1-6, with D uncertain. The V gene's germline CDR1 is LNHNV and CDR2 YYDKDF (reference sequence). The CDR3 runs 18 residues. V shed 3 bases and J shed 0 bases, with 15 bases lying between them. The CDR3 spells CATSRSITSSSYNSPLHF. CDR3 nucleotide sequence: TGTGCCACCAGCAGGTCCATCACCTCGAGCTCCTATAATTCACCCCTCCACTTT.

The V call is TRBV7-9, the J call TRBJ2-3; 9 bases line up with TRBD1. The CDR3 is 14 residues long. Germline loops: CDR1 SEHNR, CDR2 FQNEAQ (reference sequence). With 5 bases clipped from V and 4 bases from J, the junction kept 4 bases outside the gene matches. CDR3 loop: CASSRDRDADTQYF. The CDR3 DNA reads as TGTGCCAGCAGCCGGGACAGGGATGCAGATACGCAGTATTTT.

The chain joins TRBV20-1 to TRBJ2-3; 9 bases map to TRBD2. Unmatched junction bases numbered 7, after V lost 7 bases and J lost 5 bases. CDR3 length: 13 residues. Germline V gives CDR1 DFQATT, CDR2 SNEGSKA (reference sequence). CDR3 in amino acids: CSVASGVRDTQYF. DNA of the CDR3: TGCAGTGTGGCTAGCGGGGTCCGAGATACGCAGTATTTT.

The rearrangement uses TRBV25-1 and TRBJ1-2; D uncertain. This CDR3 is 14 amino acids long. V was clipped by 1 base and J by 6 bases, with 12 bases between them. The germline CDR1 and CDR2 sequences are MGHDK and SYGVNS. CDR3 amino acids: CASSELEGYNGYTF. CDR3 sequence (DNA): TGTGCCAGCAGTGAATTGGAGGGATACAATGGCTACACCTTC.

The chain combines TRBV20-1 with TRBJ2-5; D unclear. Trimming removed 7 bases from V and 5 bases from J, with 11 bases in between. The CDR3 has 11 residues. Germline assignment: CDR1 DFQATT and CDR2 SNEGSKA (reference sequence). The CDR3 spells CSVAPGETQYF. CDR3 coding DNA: TGCAGTGTCGCTCCCGGGGAGACCCAGTACTTC.

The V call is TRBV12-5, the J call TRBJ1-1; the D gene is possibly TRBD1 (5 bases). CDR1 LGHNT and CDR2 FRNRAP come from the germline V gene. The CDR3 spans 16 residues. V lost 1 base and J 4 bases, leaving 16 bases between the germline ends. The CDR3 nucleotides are TGTGCTAGTGGTTTGGCCCTCCAACTAGGGGCCACTGAAGCTTTCTTT. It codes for CASGLALQLGATEAFF.